This entry describes one T cell receptor beta chain. As yet, its antigen is unknown. The sample belongs to a study of OX40 agonist ivuxolimab in advanced cancers. The wider study: A male proportion of around 86% was recorded, with mean age around 60 years and range about 20 to 85. Patients with prior anti-PD-1, anti-PD-L1 or anti-CTLA-4 therapy were eligible; less than 50% had some. Study results and caveats: The study found that CD8+ T cells averaged more expanded clones than CD4+.

Generated by immunoSEQ multiplex PCR, the TCRdb table keeps only in-frame clones and is missing some. The table has around 69,000 clones, around nine tenths seen once. Per germline, CDR1 SEHNR and CDR2 FQNEAQ (reference sequence). The junction had 6 bases not matched to a gene; V was cut back by 4 bases and J by 1 base. The CDR3 totals 16 residues. The rearrangement links TRBV7-9 to TRBJ1-5; 8 bases line up with TRBD1. The sequence derives from an adult with an advanced solid tumor such as melanoma, head and neck, liver or kidney cancer. The sequenced sample was CD4+ or CD8+ T cells sorted from blood, obtained in a trial of the OX40 agonist ivuxolimab. The CDR3 DNA reads as TGTGCCAGCAGCTCACAAGGGACAGGAAGCAATCAGCCCCAGCATTTT. It translates to CASSSQGTGSNQPQHF.